This entry lists 14 T cell receptor beta chains sequenced from one sample in a study of blood T cell repertoires in COVID-19. Data came from immunoSEQ multiplex PCR; TCRdb stores just in-frame clones and leaves some out. The sample records 100,000 to 150,000 clones, around four fifths being singletons. Sequenced input: peripheral blood. These TCRs come from an elderly man with COVID-19, enrolled during active disease.

The chain links TRBV11-1 to TRBJ2-7, with TRBD1 identical over 7 bases. Germline CDR1 reads SGHAT; CDR2 reads FQDESV (reference sequence). V was pared by 5 bases and J by 3 bases, with 4 bases of the junction left unmatched. The CDR3 is 13 amino acids. The CDR3 protein is CASSRDSLYEQYF. The CDR3 DNA is TGTGCCAGCAGCCGGGACAGCCTCTACGAGCAGTACTTC. Drawing the rest from reference TRBV11-1 and TRBJ2-7, the complete variable domain is EAEVAQSPRYKITEKSQAVAFWCDPISGHATLYWYRQILGQGPELLVQFQDESVVDDSQLPKDRFSAERLKGVDSTLKIQPAELGDSAMYLCASSRDSLYEQYFGPGTRLTVT.

This clone was observed a handful of times. The gene calls are TRBV11-1 and TRBJ2-5, with D tentatively TRBD2 (6 bases). V gave up 1 base and J gave up 5 bases, with 14 bases separating them. Germline CDR1 is SGHAT and CDR2 is FQDESV (reference sequence). CDR3 length equals 15 residues. The CDR3: CASSLGGLLRETQYF. The CDR3, as DNA: TGTGCCAGCAGCTTAGGGGGACTCCTCCGGGAGACCCAGTACTTC. Based on the CDR3 plus reference TRBV11-1 and TRBJ2-5, the full variable domain is EAEVAQSPRYKITEKSQAVAFWCDPISGHATLYWYRQILGQGPELLVQFQDESVVDDSQLPKDRFSAERLKGVDSTLKIQPAELGDSAMYLCASSLGGLLRETQYFGPGTRLLVL.

CDR3 sequence (DNA): TGTGCCAGCAGACAACAGGGTGTATCCTACTATGGCTACACCTTC. As protein: CASRQQGVSYYGYTF. This chain connects TRBV6-5 to TRBJ1-2; the D gene is possibly TRBD1 (6 bases). Germline loops: CDR1 MNHEY, CDR2 SVGAGI. This CDR3 is built from 15 residues. The V and J ends lost 6 bases and 3 bases respectively, with 17 bases between them.

The chain carries TRBV29-1 and TRBJ1-4, with 8 bases identical to TRBD1. From germline, CDR1 is SQVTM and CDR2 ANQGSEA. The CDR3 extends over 14 amino acids. V lost 2 bases to trimming and J lost 5 bases; unmatched junction nucleotides: 4. CDR3 nucleotides: TGCAGCGTTGAACCCAGGGGGCGGAATGAAAAACTGTTTTTT. It yields the protein CSVEPRGRNEKLFF.

This clone has at least ten counts. The chain employs TRBV4-3 and TRBJ1-1, with TRBD1 identical over 7 bases. The length of the CDR3 is 14 residues. Germline lookup yields CDR1 LGHNA and CDR2 YSLEER. J gave up 6 bases and V 3 bases, and 7 bases lay outside the gene matches. The CDR3 DNA reads TGCGCCAGCAGCCACTCTGACAGGGAGGCTGAAGCTTTCTTT. This gives the protein CASSHSDREAEAFF.

This chain connects TRBV18 to TRBJ1-4, with 9 nucleotides matching TRBD1. Trimming took 5 bases from V and 8 from J; bases not matched to a gene: 6. The germline gives CDR1 KGHSH, CDR2 LQKENI. The CDR3 is 14 amino acids. The CDR3 bases are TGTGCCAGCTCAATGGGACAGGGCGGCGAAAAACTGTTTTTT. Protein product: CASSMGQGGEKLFF. Complete variable domain (other parts from reference TRBV18 and TRBJ1-4): NAGVMQNPRHLVRRRGQEARLRCSPMKGHSHVYWYRQLPEEGLKFMVYLQKENIIDESGMPKERFSAEFPKEGPSILRIQQVVRGDSAAYFCASSMGQGGEKLFFGSGTQLSVL.

The gene calls are TRBV4-1 and TRBJ2-7; no clear D. The V end lost 0 bases, the J end lost 5 bases, and 11 bases lay between the germline ends. Germline-derived CDR1 and CDR2 are MGHRA and YSYEKL. The CDR3 is 14 residues long. The CDR3 loop reads CASSQDRLGHEQYF. CDR3 nucleotides: TGCGCCAGCAGCCAAGACAGACTGGGTCACGAGCAGTACTTC.

In its sample, this clone is medium-sized. This rearrangement joins TRBV29-1 to TRBJ2-7; 11 bases agree with TRBD1. This CDR3 is built from 15 residues. V was pared by 7 bases and J by 3 bases, with 11 bases of the junction left unmatched. CDR1 and CDR2 from the germline V gene are SQVTM and ANQGSEA. The CDR3 loop reads CSARLTGTGGYEQYF. CDR3 nucleotide sequence: TGCAGCGCTCGACTTACCGGGACAGGGGGCTACGAGCAGTACTTC.

This clone has a handful of counts. The rearrangement uses TRBV5-1 and TRBJ2-7; TRBD1 matches at 7 bases. This CDR3 comprises 14 residues. Looked up from germline, CDR1 is SGHRS and CDR2 is YFSETQ. Germline trimming cut 5 bases from V and 4 bases from J; bases unmatched to any gene: 9. The CDR3 is CASSFGQVGYEQYF. The CDR3 DNA sequence: TGCGCCAGCAGTTTTGGACAGGTAGGATACGAGCAGTACTTC.

V and J are TRBV19 and TRBJ2-3; 9 bases fit TRBD1. The CDR3 extends over 17 amino acids. Germline CDR1 reads LNHDA; CDR2 reads SQIVND (reference sequence). With V trimmed by 3 bases and J by 3 bases, 10 bases remained unmatched. CDR3 amino acids: CASSMKLGQGRTDTQYF. CDR3 coding DNA: TGTGCCAGTAGTATGAAATTGGGACAGGGTCGGACAGATACGCAGTATTTT.

The chain joins TRBV28 to TRBJ1-2; D uncertain. The germline gives CDR1 MDHEN, CDR2 SYDVKM. This CDR3 contains 15 residues. The V end was cut by 5 bases, the J end by 8 bases, with 21 bases between. The CDR3 region is CASSPPGSELWGYTF. CDR3 DNA sequence: TGTGCCAGCAGTCCCCCGGGGTCGGAATTGTGGGGCTACACCTTC.

This rearrangement joins TRBV27 to TRBJ1-1; D might be TRBD1 (5 bases). V was cut by 5 bases and J by 2 bases, with 12 bases left in between. CDR3 size: 14 residues. Germline-derived CDR1 and CDR2 are MNHEY and SMNVEV (reference sequence). The CDR3 nucleotides are TGTGCCAGCAGTGCGGGACCGATTAACACTGAAGCTTTCTTT. It specifies CASSAGPINTEAFF.

The J gene is TRBJ2-3, the V gene TRBV27; tentatively, D is TRBD1 (5 bases). V lost 4 bases and J 2 bases, leaving 19 bases between the germline ends. Germline CDR1 reads MNHEY; CDR2 reads SMNVEV (reference sequence). The CDR3 is 17 residues long. CDR3 region: CASSSPGRVSNTDTQYF. CDR3 coding DNA: TGTGCCAGCAGTTCCCCTGGCAGGGTCTCAAACACAGATACGCAGTATTTT.

This sequence joins TRBV27 and TRBJ2-7; D may be TRBD1 (6 bases). Trimming took off 4 bases at V and 3 bases at J, with 19 bases between the two ends. Germline V lookup: CDR1 MNHEY, CDR2 SMNVEV (reference sequence). This CDR3 has 16 amino acids. In nucleotides, the CDR3 is TGTGCCAGCAGTTCCCCCCGGGAACAGGGTTACTACGAGCAGTACTTC. Translating it yields CASSSPREQGYYEQYF.